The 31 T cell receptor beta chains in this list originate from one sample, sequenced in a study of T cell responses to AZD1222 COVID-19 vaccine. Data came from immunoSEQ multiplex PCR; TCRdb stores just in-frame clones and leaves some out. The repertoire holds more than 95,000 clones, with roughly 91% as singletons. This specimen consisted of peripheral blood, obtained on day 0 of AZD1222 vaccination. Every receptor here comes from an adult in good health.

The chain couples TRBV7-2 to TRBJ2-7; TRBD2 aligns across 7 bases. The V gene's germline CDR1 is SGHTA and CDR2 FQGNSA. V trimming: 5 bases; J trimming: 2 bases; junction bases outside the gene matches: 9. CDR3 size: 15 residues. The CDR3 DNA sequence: TGTGCCAGCAGCCTTCAGCGGGAACTAACCTACGAGCAGTACTTC. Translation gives CASSLQRELTYEQYF.

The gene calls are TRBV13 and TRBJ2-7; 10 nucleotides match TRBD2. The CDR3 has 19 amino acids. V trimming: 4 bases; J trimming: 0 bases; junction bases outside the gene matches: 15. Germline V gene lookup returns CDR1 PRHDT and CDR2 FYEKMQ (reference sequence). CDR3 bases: TGTGCCAGCAGCTCTACCACGTGGCTAGCGGGAGATACCTCCTACGAGCAGTACTTC. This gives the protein CASSSTTWLAGDTSYEQYF.

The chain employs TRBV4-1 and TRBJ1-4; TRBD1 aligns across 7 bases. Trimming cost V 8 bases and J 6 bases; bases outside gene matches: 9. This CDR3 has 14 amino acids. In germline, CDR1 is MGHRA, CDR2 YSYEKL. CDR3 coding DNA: TGCGCCAGCGGGGACCGGGACAGATATGAAAAACTGTTTTTT. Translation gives CASGDRDRYEKLFF.

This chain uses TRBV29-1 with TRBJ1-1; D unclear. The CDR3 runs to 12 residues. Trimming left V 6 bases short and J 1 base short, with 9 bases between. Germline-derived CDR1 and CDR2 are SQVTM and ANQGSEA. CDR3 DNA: TGCAGCGTCCGGATGGGGAACACTGAAGCTTTCTTT. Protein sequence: CSVRMGNTEAFF.

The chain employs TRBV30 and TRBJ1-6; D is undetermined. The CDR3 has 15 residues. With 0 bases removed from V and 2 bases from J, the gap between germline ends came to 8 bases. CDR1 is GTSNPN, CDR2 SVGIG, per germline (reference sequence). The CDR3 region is CAWSVRGTYNSPLHF. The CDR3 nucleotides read TGTGCCTGGAGTGTACGAGGAACCTATAATTCACCCCTCCACTTT.

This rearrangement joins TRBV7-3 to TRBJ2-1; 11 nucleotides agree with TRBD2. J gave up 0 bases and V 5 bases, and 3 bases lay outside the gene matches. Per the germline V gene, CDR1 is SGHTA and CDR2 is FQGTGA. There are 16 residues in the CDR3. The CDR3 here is CASSRLAGSSYNEQFF. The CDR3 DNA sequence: TGTGCCAGCAGCAGACTAGCGGGAAGCTCCTACAATGAGCAGTTCTTC.

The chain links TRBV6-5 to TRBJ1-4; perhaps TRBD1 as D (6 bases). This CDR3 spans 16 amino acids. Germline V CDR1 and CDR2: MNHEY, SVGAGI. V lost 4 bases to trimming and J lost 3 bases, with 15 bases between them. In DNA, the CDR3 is TGTGCCAGCAGTTCCAGGGGATTGGTAGCTAATGAAAAACTGTTTTTT. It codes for CASSSRGLVANEKLFF.

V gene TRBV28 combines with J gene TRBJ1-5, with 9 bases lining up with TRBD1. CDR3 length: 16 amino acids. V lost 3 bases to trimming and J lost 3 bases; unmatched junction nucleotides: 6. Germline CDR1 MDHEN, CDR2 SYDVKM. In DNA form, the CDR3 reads TGTGCCAGCAGTTTCCACGACAGGGGGAACAATCAGCCCCAGCATTTT. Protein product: CASSFHDRGNNQPQHF. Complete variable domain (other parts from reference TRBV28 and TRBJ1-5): DVKVTQSSRYLVKRTGEKVFLECVQDMDHENMFWYRQDPGLGLRLIYFSYDVKMKEKGDIPEGYSVSREKKERFSLILESASTNQTSMYLCASSFHDRGNNQPQHFGDGTRLSIL.

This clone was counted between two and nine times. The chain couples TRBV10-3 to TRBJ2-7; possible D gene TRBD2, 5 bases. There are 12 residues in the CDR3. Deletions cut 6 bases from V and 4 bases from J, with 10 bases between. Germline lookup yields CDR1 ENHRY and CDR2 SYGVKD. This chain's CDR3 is CAIRGSGYEQYF. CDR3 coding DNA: TGTGCCATCAGGGGCAGCGGATACGAGCAGTACTTC.

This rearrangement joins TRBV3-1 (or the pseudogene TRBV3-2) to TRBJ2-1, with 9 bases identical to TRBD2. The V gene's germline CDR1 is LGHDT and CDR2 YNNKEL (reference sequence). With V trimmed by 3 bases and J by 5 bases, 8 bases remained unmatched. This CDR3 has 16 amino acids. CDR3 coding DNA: TGTGCCAGCAGCCAGGGGGACCTAGCGGGAAACAATGAGCAGTTCTTC. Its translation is CASSQGDLAGNNEQFF.

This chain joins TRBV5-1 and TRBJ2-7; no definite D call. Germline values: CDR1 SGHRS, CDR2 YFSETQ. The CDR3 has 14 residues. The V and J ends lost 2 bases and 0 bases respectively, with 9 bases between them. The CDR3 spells CASSLAESSYEQYF. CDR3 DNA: TGCGCCAGCAGCTTAGCAGAGAGCTCCTACGAGCAGTACTTC.

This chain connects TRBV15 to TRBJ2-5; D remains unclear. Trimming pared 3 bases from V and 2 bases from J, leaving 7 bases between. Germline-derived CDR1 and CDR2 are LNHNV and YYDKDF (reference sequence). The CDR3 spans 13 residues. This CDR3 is CATSRGLQETQYF. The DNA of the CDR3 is TGTGCCACCAGCAGGGGTCTACAAGAGACCCAGTACTTC.

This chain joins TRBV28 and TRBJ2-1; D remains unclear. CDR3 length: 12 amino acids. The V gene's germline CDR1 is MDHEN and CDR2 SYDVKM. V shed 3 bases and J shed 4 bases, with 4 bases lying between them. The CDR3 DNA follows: TGTGCCAGCAGTTTTCCTTACAATGAGCAGTTCTTC. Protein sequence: CASSFPYNEQFF. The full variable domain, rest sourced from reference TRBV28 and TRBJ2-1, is DVKVTQSSRYLVKRTGEKVFLECVQDMDHENMFWYRQDPGLGLRLIYFSYDVKMKEKGDIPEGYSVSREKKERFSLILESASTNQTSMYLCASSFPYNEQFFGPGTRLTVL.

The CDR3 nucleotides read TGTGCCAGCAGTTACCTATTTGACAGGCCTGAAGCTTTCTTT. It encodes CASSYLFDRPEAFF. The chain uses TRBV6-2 or TRBV6-3 and TRBJ1-1; possibly TRBD1 for D (6 bases). The germline V gene encodes CDR1 MNHEY and CDR2 SVGEGT. The CDR3 spans 14 residues. Deletions cut 2 bases from V and 6 bases from J, with 13 bases between.

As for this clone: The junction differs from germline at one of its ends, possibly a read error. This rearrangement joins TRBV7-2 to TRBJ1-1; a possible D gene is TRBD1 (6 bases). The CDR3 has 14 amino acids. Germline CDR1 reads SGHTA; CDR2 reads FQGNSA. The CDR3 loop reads CASSLVQGNSEAFF. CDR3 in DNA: TGTGCCAGCAGCTTAGTTCAGGGGAACTCTGAAGCTTTCTTT.

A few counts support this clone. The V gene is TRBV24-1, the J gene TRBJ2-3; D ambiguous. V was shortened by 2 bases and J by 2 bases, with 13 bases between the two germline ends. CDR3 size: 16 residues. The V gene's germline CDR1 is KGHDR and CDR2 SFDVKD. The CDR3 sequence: CATSDSKGTYTDTQYF. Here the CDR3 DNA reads TGTGCCACCAGTGATTCCAAAGGAACGTACACAGATACGCAGTATTTT.

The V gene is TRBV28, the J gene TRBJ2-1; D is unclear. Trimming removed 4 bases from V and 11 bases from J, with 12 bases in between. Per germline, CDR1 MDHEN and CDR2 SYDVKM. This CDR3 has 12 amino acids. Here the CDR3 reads CASSSDPGKQFF. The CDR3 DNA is TGTGCCAGCAGTTCAGACCCCGGCAAGCAGTTCTTC.

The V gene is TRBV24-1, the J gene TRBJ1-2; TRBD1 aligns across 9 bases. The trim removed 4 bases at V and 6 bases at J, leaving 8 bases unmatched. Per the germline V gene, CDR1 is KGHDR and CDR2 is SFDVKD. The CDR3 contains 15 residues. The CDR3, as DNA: TGTGCCACCAGTGAAGCCGGACAGGGGCCGCATGGCTACACCTTC. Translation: CATSEAGQGPHGYTF.

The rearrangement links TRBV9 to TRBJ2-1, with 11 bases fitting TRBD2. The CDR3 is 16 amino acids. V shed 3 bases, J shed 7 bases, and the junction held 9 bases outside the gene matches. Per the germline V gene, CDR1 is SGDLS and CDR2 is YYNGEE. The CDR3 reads CASSGGGTSGGNEQFF. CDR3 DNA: TGTGCCAGCAGCGGGGGAGGGACTAGCGGAGGAAATGAGCAGTTCTTC.

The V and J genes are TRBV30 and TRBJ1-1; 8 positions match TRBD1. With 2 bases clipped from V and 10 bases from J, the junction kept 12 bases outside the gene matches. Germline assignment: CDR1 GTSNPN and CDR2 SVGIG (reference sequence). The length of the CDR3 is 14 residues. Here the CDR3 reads CAWSRLGQGGGAFF. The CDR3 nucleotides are TGTGCCTGGAGTCGGCTCGGACAGGGAGGAGGAGCTTTCTTT.

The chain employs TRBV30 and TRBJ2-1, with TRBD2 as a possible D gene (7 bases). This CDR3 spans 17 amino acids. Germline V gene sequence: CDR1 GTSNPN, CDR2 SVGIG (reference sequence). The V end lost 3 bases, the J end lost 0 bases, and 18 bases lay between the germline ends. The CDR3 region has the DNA TGTGCCTGGAGGAGGGGGGGGAACTGGGGCTCCTACAATGAGCAGTTCTTC. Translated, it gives CAWRRGGNWGSYNEQFF.

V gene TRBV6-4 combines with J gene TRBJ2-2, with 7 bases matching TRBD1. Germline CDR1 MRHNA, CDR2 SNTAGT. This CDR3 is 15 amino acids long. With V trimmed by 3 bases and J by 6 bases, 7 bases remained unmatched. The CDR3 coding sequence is TGTGCCAGCAGTGAGTGGGCAGGGGGAGCCGGGGAGCTGTTTTTT. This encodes CASSEWAGGAGELFF.

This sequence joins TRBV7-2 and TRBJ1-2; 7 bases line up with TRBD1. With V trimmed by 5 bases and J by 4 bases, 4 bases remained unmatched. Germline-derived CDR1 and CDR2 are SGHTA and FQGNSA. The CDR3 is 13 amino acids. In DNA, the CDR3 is TGTGCCAGCAGCGAGACAGGGTCCTATGGCTACACCTTC. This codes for CASSETGSYGYTF.

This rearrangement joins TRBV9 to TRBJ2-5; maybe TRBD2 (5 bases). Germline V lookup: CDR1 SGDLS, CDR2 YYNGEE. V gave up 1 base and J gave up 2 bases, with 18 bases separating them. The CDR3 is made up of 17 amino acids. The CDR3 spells CASSVNYLMRGQETQYF. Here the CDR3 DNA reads TGTGCCAGCAGCGTAAATTATTTGATGAGAGGGCAAGAGACCCAGTACTTC.

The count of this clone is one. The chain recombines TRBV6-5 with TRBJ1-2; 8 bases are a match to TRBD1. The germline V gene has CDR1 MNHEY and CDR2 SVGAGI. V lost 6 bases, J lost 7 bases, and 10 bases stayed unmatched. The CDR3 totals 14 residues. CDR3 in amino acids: CASSFGQGQGGYTF. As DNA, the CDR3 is TGTGCCAGCAGCTTCGGACAGGGTCAGGGTGGCTACACCTTC.

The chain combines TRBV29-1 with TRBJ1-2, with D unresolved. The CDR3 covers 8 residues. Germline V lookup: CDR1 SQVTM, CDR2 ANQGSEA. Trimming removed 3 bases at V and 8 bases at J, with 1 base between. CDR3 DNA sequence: TGCAGCGTTGAGGGCTACACCTTC. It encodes CSVEGYTF.

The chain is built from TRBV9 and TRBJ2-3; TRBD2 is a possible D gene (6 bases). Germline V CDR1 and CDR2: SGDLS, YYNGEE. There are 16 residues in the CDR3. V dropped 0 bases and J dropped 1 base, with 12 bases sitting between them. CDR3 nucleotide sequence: TGTGCCAGCAGCGTAGAAGGCCGGAGGGGCACAGATACGCAGTATTTT. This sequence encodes CASSVEGRRGTDTQYF.

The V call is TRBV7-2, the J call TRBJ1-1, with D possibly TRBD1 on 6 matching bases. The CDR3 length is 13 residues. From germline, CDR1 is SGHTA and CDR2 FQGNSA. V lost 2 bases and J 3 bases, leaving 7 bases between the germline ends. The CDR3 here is CASSLWGHTEAFF. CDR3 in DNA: TGTGCCAGCAGCTTATGGGGGCACACTGAAGCTTTCTTT. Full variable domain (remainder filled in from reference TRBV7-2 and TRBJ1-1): GAGVSQSPSNKVTEKGKDVELRCDPISGHTALYWYRQSLGQGLEFLIYFQGNSAPDKSGLPSDRFSAERTGGSVSTLTIQRTQQEDSAVYLCASSLWGHTEAFFGQGTRLTVV.

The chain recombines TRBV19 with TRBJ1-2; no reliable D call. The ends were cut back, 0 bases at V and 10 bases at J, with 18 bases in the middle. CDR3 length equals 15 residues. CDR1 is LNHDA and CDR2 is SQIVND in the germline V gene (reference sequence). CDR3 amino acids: CASSIDPPLAGLYTF. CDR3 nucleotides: TGTGCCAGTAGTATAGATCCCCCGTTGGCAGGCCTCTACACCTTC.

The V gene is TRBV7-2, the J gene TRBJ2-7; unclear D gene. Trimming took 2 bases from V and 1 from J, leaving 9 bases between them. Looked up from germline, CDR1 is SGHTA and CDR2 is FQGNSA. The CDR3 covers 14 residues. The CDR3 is CASSLNVGSYEQYF. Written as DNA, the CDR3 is TGTGCCAGCAGCTTAAATGTGGGTTCCTACGAGCAGTACTTC.

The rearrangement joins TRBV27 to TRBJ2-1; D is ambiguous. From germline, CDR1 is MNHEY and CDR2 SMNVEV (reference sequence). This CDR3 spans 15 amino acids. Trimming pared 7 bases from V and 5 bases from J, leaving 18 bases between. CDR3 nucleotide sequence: TGTGCCAGCACCCAAAGCCGGGCGGCAGACAATGAGCAGTTCTTC. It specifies CASTQSRAADNEQFF.